A single sample is the source of the 24 T cell receptor beta chains below, sequenced in a study of human T cells and chemical hapten exposure. TCRdb reprocessed the RACE reads with MiXCR, giving one entry per CDR3 protein. This sample has roughly 380,000 distinct CDR3 sequences, with roughly 4.6% found just once. Noted time point: pre-sensitization, week 0. Noted treatment: therapeutic diphenylcyclopropenone sensitization with weekly scalp DPC. This specimen was whole blood, taken in connection with sensitization to the hapten diphenylcyclopropenone (DPC). The receptors were gathered from a woman aged 45-60 years with alopecia areata. Some clones in this sample may be carry-over from other donors' samples.

The chain is built from TRBV7-9 and TRBJ2-2; the D gene is possibly TRBD2 (6 bases). V was cut by 6 bases and J by 6 bases, with 20 bases left in between. The CDR3 has 16 amino acids. Germline V lookup: CDR1 SEHNR, CDR2 FQNEAQ (reference sequence). CDR3 bases: TGTGCCAGCAGTCCGCCCCCGGGACTTGTGGCCGGGGAGCTGTTTTTT. Encoded protein: CASSPPPGLVAGELFF.

This clonotype was counted at least ten times. The chain uses TRBV24-1 and TRBJ2-3, with D possibly matching TRBD2 (6 bases). This CDR3 comprises 22 residues. Germline-derived CDR1 and CDR2 are KGHDR and SFDVKD. With 0 bases removed from V and 1 base from J, the gap between germline ends came to 28 bases. CDR3 in DNA: TGTGCCACCAGTGATTTGGACCGGGCCCGGAGAGGAGGGACTGAGGGCACAGATACGCAGTATTTT. Translating it yields CATSDLDRARRGGTEGTDTQYF.

This clonotype occurred a few times. This chain uses TRBV7-9 with TRBJ2-1, with unresolved D. Germline assignment: CDR1 SEHNR and CDR2 FQNEAQ (reference sequence). CDR3 length: 14 amino acids. Trimming took off 1 base at V and 8 bases at J, with 12 bases between the two ends. CDR3 in DNA: TGTGCCAGCAGCTTAGGAACTACCTGGGATGAGCAGTTCTTC. It encodes CASSLGTTWDEQFF.

In its sample, this clonotype was seen a few times. V is TRBV27 and J is TRBJ2-3, with TRBD1 identical over 7 bases. Germline V gives CDR1 MNHEY, CDR2 SMNVEV (reference sequence). V shed 4 bases, J shed 1 base, and the junction held 5 bases outside the gene matches. The CDR3 has 15 residues. The CDR3 nucleotides read TGTGCCAGCAGTTCCGAGGGGGCGCGCACAGATACGCAGTATTTT. This gives the protein CASSSEGARTDTQYF.

At least ten counts were recorded for this clonotype. This chain joins TRBV7-9 and TRBJ1-1; D is uncertain. The CDR3 runs to 10 residues. The V gene's germline CDR1 is SEHNR and CDR2 FQNEAQ (reference sequence). V dropped 11 bases and J dropped 1 base, with 5 bases sitting between them. The CDR3 region is CAGGNTEAFF. Here the CDR3 DNA reads TGTGCCGGCGGGAACACTGAAGCTTTCTTT.

The chain has TRBV7-6 and TRBJ1-1, with D maybe TRBD1 (6 bases). Per the germline V gene, CDR1 is SGHVS and CDR2 is FNYEAQ. Trimming removed 5 bases from V and 5 bases from J, with 18 bases in between. The CDR3 extends over 15 amino acids. This CDR3 is CASSHSGGGGTEAFF. The CDR3 DNA reads TGTGCCAGCAGCCACAGCGGGGGCGGAGGTACTGAAGCTTTCTTT.

Concerning this clonotype: A clone one base away is much larger, so this may be a read error. The rearrangement uses TRBV9 and TRBJ2-2; 13 bases agree with TRBD2. V lost 9 bases, J lost 4 bases, and 6 bases stayed unmatched. The germline V gene has CDR1 SGDLS and CDR2 YYNGEE. This CDR3 has 15 residues. Here the CDR3 DNA reads TGTGCCATCACCAGGACTAGCGGGAGCACCGGGGAGCTGTTTTTT. It encodes CAITRTSGSTGELFF.

In its sample, this clonotype was seen a few times. The chain has TRBV18 and TRBJ2-7; D is uncertain. The CDR3 totals 16 residues. The ends were cut back, 3 bases at V and 2 bases at J, with 17 bases in the middle. Germline V CDR1 and CDR2: KGHSH, LQKENI. CDR3 coding DNA: TGTGCCAGCTCACCTCTTCGGCCGGCGGTCCCCTACGAGCAGTACTTC. This codes for CASSPLRPAVPYEQYF.

The sample holds many counts of this clonotype. This sequence joins TRBV6-1 and TRBJ2-5; 8 bases line up with TRBD1. This CDR3 is built from 15 residues. Germline assignment: CDR1 MNHNS and CDR2 SASEGT. With V trimmed by 5 bases and J by 2 bases, 7 bases remained unmatched. CDR3 sequence: CASSPTGAPQETQYF. The CDR3 bases are TGTGCCAGCAGTCCGACAGGGGCCCCTCAAGAGACCCAGTACTTC.

This clonotype was observed at least ten times. The CDR3 DNA sequence: TGTGCCAGCAGCCTGGGGCCAGGGGACCACGAGCAGTACTTC. It is translated as CASSLGPGDHEQYF. The chain links TRBV7-9 to TRBJ2-7; TRBD1 is a possible D gene (6 bases). V was pared by 5 bases and J by 5 bases, with 16 bases between. CDR3 length: 14 residues. CDR1 and CDR2 from the germline V gene are SEHNR and FQNEAQ (reference sequence).

The genes are TRBV20-1 and TRBJ2-7; 7 nucleotides match TRBD2. The CDR3 is 15 amino acids. V lost 6 bases and J lost 6; bases outside the gene matches: 17. Per the germline V gene, CDR1 is DFQATT and CDR2 is SNEGSKA (reference sequence). CDR3 loop: CSATSGERARVEQYF. The CDR3, as DNA: TGCAGTGCCACAAGCGGGGAGAGGGCGCGTGTCGAGCAGTACTTC.

This clonotype came up a few times. The CDR3 nucleotides read TGTGCCAGCAGCTATAAGAATCTAGCACATGAGCAGTTCTTC. It yields the protein CASSYKNLAHEQFF. The chain carries TRBV7-2 and TRBJ2-1, with a tentative D call TRBD2 (5 bases). This CDR3 spans 14 amino acids. Germline CDR1 reads SGHTA; CDR2 reads FQGNSA. The V and J ends lost 4 bases and 8 bases respectively, with 15 bases between them.

J is TRBJ2-1 and V is TRBV12-3 or TRBV12-4, with 9 nucleotides matching TRBD2. V lost 7 bases, J lost 0 bases, and 10 bases stayed unmatched. The CDR3 sequence is 17 residues long. The CDR3 DNA follows: TGTGCCAGCACCAAGATGGCTAGCGGGGCCTCCTACAATGAGCAGTTCTTC. It is translated as CASTKMASGASYNEQFF.

This clonotype was observed many times. The chain links TRBV7-2 to TRBJ1-1, with a weak D call TRBD1 (5 bases). CDR1 and CDR2 from the germline V gene are SGHTA and FQGNSA. The CDR3 consists of 12 residues. The ends were cut back, 4 bases at V and 10 bases at J, with 13 bases in the middle. In nucleotides, the CDR3 is TGTGCCAGCAGCTCTGGGCGTGGGGGAGCTTTCTTT. Residues: CASSSGRGGAFF.

Many counts were recorded for this clonotype. V and J are TRBV6-5 and TRBJ1-1; D remains unclear. The CDR3 loop spans 15 amino acids. The V end was cut by 6 bases, the J end by 7 bases, with 21 bases between. The germline V gene has CDR1 MNHEY and CDR2 SVGAGI. The CDR3 sequence is CASSTSANLADEAFF. CDR3 bases: TGTGCCAGCAGCACATCGGCTAATCTTGCGGATGAAGCTTTCTTT.

This clonotype was recorded at least ten times. This chain uses TRBV20-1 with TRBJ2-6; 7 nucleotides agree with TRBD1. CDR1 and CDR2 from the germline V gene are DFQATT and SNEGSKA (reference sequence). J gave up 2 bases and V 2 bases, and 9 bases lay outside the gene matches. This CDR3 is 17 amino acids long. Here the CDR3 DNA reads TGCAGTGCTAGACCAAAGCGAGGGGGCGCTGGGGCCAACGTCCTGACTTTC. This sequence encodes CSARPKRGGAGANVLTF.

The chain links TRBV15 to TRBJ2-3; D is possibly TRBD1 (6 bases). The CDR3 length is 16 residues. Germline CDR1 and CDR2: LNHNV and YYDKDF (reference sequence). V shed 0 bases and J shed 4 bases, with 14 bases lying between them. The CDR3 protein is CATSRERQGKADTQYF. The CDR3 nucleotides are TGTGCCACCAGCAGAGAAAGGCAGGGGAAAGCAGATACGCAGTATTTT.

The chain has TRBV29-1 and TRBJ2-1, with D possibly TRBD1 on 6 matching bases. The V gene lost 6 bases and the J gene lost 8 bases, with 20 bases spanning the gap. This CDR3 is built from 14 residues. Germline V gene data show CDR1 as SQVTM and CDR2 as ANQGSEA. The CDR3: CSVGLDSGVYEQFF. The DNA of the CDR3 is TGCAGCGTCGGCCTAGATTCAGGGGTATATGAGCAGTTCTTC.

J is TRBJ1-2 and V is TRBV4-1, with D possibly TRBD1 on 5 matching bases. V lost 0 bases and J lost 4, with 12 bases in between. The CDR3 loop spans 15 amino acids. Germline lookup yields CDR1 MGHRA and CDR2 YSYEKL. CDR3 amino acids: CASSQEMAGSYGYTF. CDR3 DNA: TGCGCCAGCAGCCAAGAGATGGCAGGGAGCTATGGCTACACCTTC.

This clonotype has at least ten counts. This chain uses TRBV28 with TRBJ2-1; maybe TRBD2 (6 bases). The CDR3 covers 13 residues. With 6 bases removed from V and 9 bases from J, the gap between germline ends came to 15 bases. CDR1 and CDR2 (germline): MDHEN, SYDVKM. CDR3 residues: CASSNRGSGEQFF. In nucleotides, the CDR3 is TGTGCCAGCAGCAACCGGGGGTCGGGTGAGCAGTTCTTC.

This clonotype was observed at least ten times. The chain couples TRBV18 to TRBJ1-5; D unresolved. Trimming left V 3 bases short and J 2 bases short, with 5 bases between. Germline CDR1 KGHSH, CDR2 LQKENI. This CDR3 has 13 residues. CDR3 region: CASSPKGNQPQHF. The CDR3 nucleotides read TGTGCCAGCTCACCCAAGGGCAATCAGCCCCAGCATTTT.

The chain has TRBV6-5 and TRBJ1-1, with TRBD1 matching 7 bases. Germline V gene lookup returns CDR1 MNHEY and CDR2 SVGAGI. The CDR3 is 14 residues long. The J segment lost 4 bases and the V segment lost 4 bases, leaving 6 bases of the junction unmatched. The DNA for the CDR3 is TGTGCCAGCAGTTTGTCTTCAGGGGGCACTGAAGCTTTCTTT. Protein: CASSLSSGGTEAFF.

This clonotype was counted ten times or more. The chain joins TRBV20-1 to TRBJ2-5; D is perhaps TRBD1 or TRBD2 (5 bases each). V gave up 3 bases and J gave up 7 bases, with 12 bases separating them. The CDR3 covers 12 residues. Germline V gene sequence: CDR1 DFQATT, CDR2 SNEGSKA (reference sequence). The CDR3 spells CSASRDQSTQYF. The CDR3 DNA reads TGCAGTGCTAGTCGGGACCAGTCGACCCAGTACTTC.

This clonotype was seen at least ten times. The J gene is TRBJ2-1, the V gene TRBV11-3; unclear D gene. The ends were cut back, 0 bases at V and 8 bases at J, with 5 bases in the middle. The germline V gene encodes CDR1 SGHNT and CDR2 YENEEA. This CDR3 spans 12 amino acids. The CDR3 nucleotides read TGTGCCAGCAGCTTAGATAAGCATGAGCAGTTCTTC. This sequence encodes CASSLDKHEQFF.